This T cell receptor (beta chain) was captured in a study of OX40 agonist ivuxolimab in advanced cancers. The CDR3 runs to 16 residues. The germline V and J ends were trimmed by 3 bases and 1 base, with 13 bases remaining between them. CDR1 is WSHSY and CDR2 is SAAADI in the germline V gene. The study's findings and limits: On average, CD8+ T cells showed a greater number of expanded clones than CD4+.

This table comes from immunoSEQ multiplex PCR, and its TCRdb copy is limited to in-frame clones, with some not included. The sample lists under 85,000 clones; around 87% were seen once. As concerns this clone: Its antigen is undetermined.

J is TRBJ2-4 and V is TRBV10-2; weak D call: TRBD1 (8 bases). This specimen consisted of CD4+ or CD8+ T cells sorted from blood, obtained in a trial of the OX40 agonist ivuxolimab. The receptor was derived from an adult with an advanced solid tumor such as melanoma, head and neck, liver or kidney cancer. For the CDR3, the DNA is TGCGCCAGCAGTGACGACAGGGGAGGGGCCAAAAACATTCAGTACTTC. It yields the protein CASSDDRGGAKNIQYF.